This T cell receptor (beta chain) was obtained from a study of T cell repertoires in cytomegalovirus infection. This clonotype was recorded at least ten times. Its matching antigen is unknown. Study outcomes and limitations: There were carriers of CMV plus the relevant HLA, and cumulative public TCR beta family frequency identified them.

TCRdb itself ran the reads through MiXCR, one entry per CDR3 protein. The data contain 450,000 to 550,000 distinct CDR3 sequences, approximately 15% of them singletons. The ends lost 4 bases at V and 6 bases at J; junction bases unmatched: 9. CDR3 size: 16 residues. What was sequenced was CD8+ T cells from PBMCs. The receptor was isolated from a human donor in good health (CMV status not recorded). Some clones in this sample may be carry-over from other donors' samples. The genes are TRBV12-3 or TRBV12-4 and TRBJ2-3; 11 positions agree with TRBD2. The CDR3 loop is CASSWGTSGLPDTQYF. The CDR3 coding sequence is TGTGCCAGCAGTTGGGGGACTAGCGGTCTTCCGGATACGCAGTATTTT.